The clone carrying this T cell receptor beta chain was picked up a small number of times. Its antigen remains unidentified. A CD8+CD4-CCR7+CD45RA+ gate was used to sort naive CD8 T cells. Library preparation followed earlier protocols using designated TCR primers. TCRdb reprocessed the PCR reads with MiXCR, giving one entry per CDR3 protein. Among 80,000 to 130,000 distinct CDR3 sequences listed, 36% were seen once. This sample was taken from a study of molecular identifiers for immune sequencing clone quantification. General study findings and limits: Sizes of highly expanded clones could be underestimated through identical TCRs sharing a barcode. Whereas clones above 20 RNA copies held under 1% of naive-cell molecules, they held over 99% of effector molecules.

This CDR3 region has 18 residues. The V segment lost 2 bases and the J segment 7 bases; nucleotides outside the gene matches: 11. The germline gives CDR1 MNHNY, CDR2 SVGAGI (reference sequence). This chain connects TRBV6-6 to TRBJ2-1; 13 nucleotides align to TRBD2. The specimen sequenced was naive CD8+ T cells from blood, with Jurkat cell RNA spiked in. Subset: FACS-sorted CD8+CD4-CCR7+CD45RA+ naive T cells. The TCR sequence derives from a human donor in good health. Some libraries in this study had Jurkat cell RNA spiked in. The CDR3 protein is CASSYNQLAGGPVNEQFF. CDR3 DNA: TGTGCCAGCAGTTACAATCAACTAGCGGGAGGGCCCGTTAATGAGCAGTTCTTC.